These 22 T cell receptor beta chains were sequenced from one sample in a study of T-cell memory formation after mild COVID-19. MiXCR was run by TCRdb on the 5' RACE reads, yielding one entry per CDR3 protein. This sample has 130,000 to 150,000 distinct CDR3 sequences, with about a fifth found just once. The sequencing input was PBMCs or a T cell subset sorted from them (not recorded which). These receptors were obtained from an adult woman who had mild COVID-19 (a few samples of this study predate the infection). Cell type and time point are not known.

The chain employs TRBV5-1 and TRBJ2-7; no definite D call. The V gene's germline CDR1 is SGHRS and CDR2 YFSETQ. The CDR3 covers 11 residues. Trimming removed 3 bases from V and 6 bases from J, with 7 bases in between. The CDR3 DNA reads TGCGCCAGCAGCTCCGGGCCCGAGCAGTACTTC. It is translated as CASSSGPEQYF.

The chain joins TRBV12-3 or TRBV12-4 to TRBJ1-1; TRBD1 might be the D (5 bases). There are 14 residues in the CDR3. Trimming removed 3 bases at V and 6 bases at J, with 14 bases between. This CDR3 reads CASSFSTWGAEAFF. The CDR3 DNA reads TGTGCCAGCAGTTTCTCGACCTGGGGCGCTGAAGCTTTCTTT.

The chain has TRBV7-2 and TRBJ2-3, with 10 bases that match TRBD2. V shed 0 bases and J 12 bases; nucleotides not matched to a gene: 15. CDR1 SGHTA and CDR2 FQGNSA come from the germline V gene. This CDR3 has 17 residues. CDR3 nucleotides: TGTGCCAGCAGCTTAGCGTTCGGAGCGGGGGGGGGCTCCCGTCAGTATTTT. Translated, it gives CASSLAFGAGGGSRQYF.

This clonotype was recorded a few times. The CDR3: CASSLQAPGTDTQYF. The CDR3 DNA reads as TGTGCCAGCAGTCTGCAGGCCCCCGGCACAGATACGCAGTATTTT. This rearrangement joins TRBV2 to TRBJ2-3; unclear D gene. In germline, CDR1 is SNHLY, CDR2 FYNNEI. V dropped 5 bases and J dropped 1 base, with 13 bases sitting between them. The CDR3 covers 15 residues.

This clonotype was found a few times. V and J are TRBV7-8 and TRBJ2-3; 7 bases fit TRBD2. The ends lost 5 bases at V and 4 bases at J; junction bases unmatched: 15. CDR3 length: 17 residues. Germline CDR1 reads SGHVS; CDR2 reads FQNEAQ. This CDR3 reads CASSRDRTRGFPDTQYF. CDR3 coding DNA: TGTGCCAGCAGCCGGGACCGGACTAGGGGATTCCCAGATACGCAGTATTTT.

A few counts support this clonotype. The chain employs TRBV4-2 and TRBJ2-7, with 9 bases that match TRBD2. The junction had 7 bases not matched to a gene; V was cut back by 0 bases and J by 4 bases. This CDR3 spans 16 amino acids. Germline CDR1 and CDR2: LGHNA and YNFKEQ. CDR3 sequence reads: CASSQDGLAGFYEQYF. CDR3 nucleotides: TGTGCCAGCAGCCAAGATGGGCTAGCGGGGTTTTACGAGCAGTACTTC.

This clonotype was seen only a few times. CDR3 in amino acids: CASSLVGDYYNEQFF. CDR3 DNA sequence: TGTGCCAGCAGCTTAGTAGGGGACTACTACAATGAGCAGTTCTTC. The chain uses TRBV7-2 and TRBJ2-1; TRBD2 agrees at 7 bases. Germline trimming cut 1 base from V and 3 bases from J; bases unmatched to any gene: 3. The CDR3 sequence is 15 residues long. Germline loops: CDR1 SGHTA, CDR2 FQGNSA.

This clonotype was counted between two and nine times. The chain carries TRBV6-6 and TRBJ2-1; D call uncertain. Germline values: CDR1 MNHNY, CDR2 SVGAGI (reference sequence). V dropped 7 bases and J dropped 5 bases, with 6 bases sitting between them. This CDR3 is built from 11 residues. The chain's CDR3 is CASTKNNEQFF. The DNA for the CDR3 is TGTGCCAGCACAAAAAACAATGAGCAGTTCTTC.

The rearrangement links TRBV7-2 to TRBJ2-1, with unresolved D. Trimming shortened V by 5 bases and J by 5 bases, and 7 bases separated the two germline ends. Germline lookup yields CDR1 SGHTA and CDR2 FQGNSA. The CDR3 is 12 residues long. Written as DNA, the CDR3 is TGTGCCAGCAGCAAAGTAGACAATGAGCAGTTCTTC. Protein: CASSKVDNEQFF.

The chain joins TRBV10-3 to TRBJ2-5; tentative D call: TRBD2 (6 bases). The CDR3 length is 13 residues. Germline assignment: CDR1 ENHRY and CDR2 SYGVKD. The V end lost 6 bases, the J end lost 3 bases, and 11 bases lay between the germline ends. The CDR3 protein is CAISIAEKETQYF. The CDR3 DNA follows: TGTGCCATCAGCATAGCGGAAAAAGAGACCCAGTACTTC.

The rearrangement joins TRBV4-3 to TRBJ1-3; no clear D. CDR1 LGHNA and CDR2 YSLEER come from the germline V gene. There are 16 residues in the CDR3. The germline V and J ends were trimmed by 5 bases and 0 bases, with 14 bases remaining between them. The CDR3 coding sequence is TGCGCCAGCAGCGCAAGGTACAGCCTCTCTGGAAACACCATATATTTT. Amino acids: CASSARYSLSGNTIYF.

This chain connects TRBV5-1 to TRBJ1-1; TRBD1 aligns across 10 bases. The V gene's germline CDR1 is SGHRS and CDR2 YFSETQ. Trimming cost V 4 bases and J 5 bases; bases outside gene matches: 8. The CDR3 is made up of 15 amino acids. This CDR3 reads CASSLATGGYTEAFF. The CDR3 nucleotides are TGCGCCAGCAGCCTGGCGACAGGGGGCTATACTGAAGCTTTCTTT.

In DNA, the CDR3 is TGTGCCAGCAGCTTACCGACCGCTTCAGGCTACACCTTC. Residues: CASSLPTASGYTF. J is TRBJ1-2 and V is TRBV7-9; D is uncertain. CDR3 length: 13 amino acids. CDR1 and CDR2 from the germline V gene are SEHNR and FQNEAQ (reference sequence). V dropped 2 bases and J dropped 8 bases, with 12 bases sitting between them.

As to this clonotype: One end of the junction is discordant with germline, which a read error may explain. The J gene is TRBJ1-1, the V gene TRBV12-3 or TRBV12-4; D might be TRBD1 (6 bases). The CDR3 spans 14 residues. The CDR3 spells CASSPGHQNTEALF. CDR3 sequence (DNA): TGTGCCAGCAGTCCGGGACACCAGAACACTGAAGCTTTATTT.

The table lists this clonotype with a few counts. This sequence joins TRBV20-1 and TRBJ2-3, with TRBD2 as a possible D gene (6 bases). V lost 1 base, J lost 4 bases, and 15 bases lay in between. CDR1 and CDR2 from the germline V gene are DFQATT and SNEGSKA (reference sequence). CDR3 length equals 15 residues. The CDR3, as DNA: TGCAGTGCTAGAGTACCGGAGTGGGGGGCAGATACGCAGTATTTT. This translates into CSARVPEWGADTQYF.

This chain links TRBV6-2 or TRBV6-3 with TRBJ2-3; D gene ambiguous. V was pared by 0 bases and J by 6 bases, with 4 bases between. The CDR3 sequence is 12 residues long. CDR1 is MNHEY, CDR2 SVGEGT, per germline. The CDR3 reads CASSYSRDTQYF. The CDR3, as DNA: TGTGCCAGCAGTTACTCGCGGGATACGCAGTATTTT.

This clonotype was observed at least ten times. This chain links TRBV20-1 with TRBJ1-2, with D tentatively TRBD1 (5 bases). The germline V gene encodes CDR1 DFQATT and CDR2 SNEGSKA (reference sequence). The CDR3 is made up of 13 amino acids. V was cut by 8 bases and J by 4 bases, with 17 bases left in between. CDR3 coding DNA: TGCAGTTCCAATTCTGGGGGGACCTATGGCTACACCTTC. It codes for CSSNSGGTYGYTF.

This clonotype has ten or more counts. The chain combines TRBV5-1 with TRBJ2-4, with D uncertain. Germline lookup yields CDR1 SGHRS and CDR2 YFSETQ. This CDR3 comprises 12 residues. Trimming removed 4 bases from V and 15 bases from J, with 17 bases in between. The CDR3 is CASSPEVGGSYF. CDR3 nucleotide sequence: TGCGCCAGCAGCCCAGAGGTCGGTGGTTCGTACTTC.

A few counts support this clonotype. The chain joins TRBV12-3 or TRBV12-4 to TRBJ1-2, with D perhaps matching TRBD1 (6 bases). There are 13 residues in the CDR3. V shed 2 bases and J shed 8 bases, with 12 bases lying between them. DNA for the CDR3: TGTGCCAGCAGTTTACCGGGGGCTGGCGGCTACACCTTC. Translating it yields CASSLPGAGGYTF.

This clonotype was picked up one time. The rearrangement joins TRBV11-3 to TRBJ1-1; no clear D. CDR3 length: 12 residues. V lost 0 bases, J lost 4 bases, and 3 bases lay in between. Looked up from germline, CDR1 is SGHNT and CDR2 is YENEEA. CDR3 amino acids: CASSLDTTEAFF. The CDR3 coding sequence is TGTGCCAGCAGCTTAGATACCACTGAAGCTTTCTTT.

Many counts were recorded for this clonotype. The V and J genes are TRBV20-1 and TRBJ2-7; 9 nucleotides line up with TRBD1. V was pared by 7 bases and J by 5 bases, with 9 bases of the junction left unmatched. In germline, CDR1 is DFQATT, CDR2 SNEGSKA (reference sequence). This CDR3 contains 13 residues. CDR3 loop: CSVRTGAYHEQYF. For the CDR3, the DNA is TGCAGTGTTAGGACAGGGGCCTATCACGAGCAGTACTTC.

This clonotype was seen ten or more times. J is TRBJ1-2 and V is TRBV7-2; D is undetermined. The germline V and J ends were trimmed by 3 bases and 0 bases, with 8 bases remaining between them. This CDR3 has 14 residues. Germline V gene lookup returns CDR1 SGHTA and CDR2 FQGNSA. The CDR3, as DNA: TGTGCCAGCAGCTTGTACATATCTAACTATGGCTACACCTTC. It specifies CASSLYISNYGYTF.